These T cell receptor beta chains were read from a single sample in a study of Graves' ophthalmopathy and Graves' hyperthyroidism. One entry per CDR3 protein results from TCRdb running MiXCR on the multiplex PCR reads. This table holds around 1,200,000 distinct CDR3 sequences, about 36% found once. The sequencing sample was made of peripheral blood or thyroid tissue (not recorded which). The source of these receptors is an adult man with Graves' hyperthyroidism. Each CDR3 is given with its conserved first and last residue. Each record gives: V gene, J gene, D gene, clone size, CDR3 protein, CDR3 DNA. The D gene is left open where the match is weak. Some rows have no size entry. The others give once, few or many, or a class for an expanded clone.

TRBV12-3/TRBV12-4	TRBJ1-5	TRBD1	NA	CASSRTGVGDQPQHF	TGTGCCAGCAGTCGGACAGGGGTGGGAGATCAGCCCCAGCATTTT
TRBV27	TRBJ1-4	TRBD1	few	CASSLISGGAEEKLFF	TGTGCCAGCAGTTTGATCTCAGGGGGCGCGGAGGAAAAACTGTTTTTT
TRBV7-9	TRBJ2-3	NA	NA	CASSLDRADTQYF	TGTGCCAGCAGCTTGGACAGAGCAGATACGCAGTATTTT
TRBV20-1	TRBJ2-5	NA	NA	CSEARKGQETQYF	TGCAGCGAGGCCCGTAAAGGACAAGAGACCCAGTACTTC
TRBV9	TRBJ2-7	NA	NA	CASSVGGVSRSSYEQYF	TGTGCCAGCAGCGTAGGGGGGGTTAGCAGGAGCTCCTACGAGCAGTACTTC
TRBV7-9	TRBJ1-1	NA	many	CASSLMGAVNTEAFF	TGTGCCAGCAGCTTAATGGGGGCGGTGAACACTGAAGCTTTCTTT
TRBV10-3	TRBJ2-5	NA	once	CAISERTRRETQYF	TGTGCCATCAGTGAACGAACTAGGAGGGAGACCCAGTACTTC
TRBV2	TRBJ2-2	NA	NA	CASSDDGPTNTGELFF	TGTGCCAGCAGTGATGACGGACCCACGAACACCGGGGAGCTGTTTTTT
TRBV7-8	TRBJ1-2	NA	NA	CASSLAAGQFGYGYTF	TGTGCCAGCAGCTTAGCAGCAGGGCAATTCGGCTATGGCTACACCTTC
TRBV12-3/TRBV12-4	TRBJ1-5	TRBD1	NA	CASRTGTGGRQPQHF	TGTGCCAGCAGAACCGGGACAGGGGGCAGGCAGCCCCAGCATTTT
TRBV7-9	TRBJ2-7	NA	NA	CASSPKMGGKGYEQYF	TGTGCCAGCAGCCCAAAGATGGGGGGAAAGGGCTACGAGCAGTACTTC
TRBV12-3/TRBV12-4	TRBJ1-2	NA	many	CASSPGFQGYTF	TGTGCCAGCAGCCCCGGGTTTCAGGGCTACACCTTC
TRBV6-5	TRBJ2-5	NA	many	CASNRGKTQYF	TGTGCCAGCAATAGGGGGAAGACCCAGTACTTC
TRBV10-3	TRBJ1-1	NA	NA	CAITRGENTEAFF	TGTGCCATCACTCGGGGCGAGAACACTGAAGCTTTCTTT
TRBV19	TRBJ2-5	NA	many	CASSNLATFQETQYF	TGTGCCAGTAGTAACCTAGCGACCTTCCAAGAGACCCAGTACTTC
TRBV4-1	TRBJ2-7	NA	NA	CASSQEWETYEQYF	TGCGCCAGCAGCCAAGAATGGGAAACCTACGAGCAGTACTTC
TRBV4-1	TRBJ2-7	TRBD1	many	CASSQAGTGAEEQYF	TGCGCCAGCAGCCAAGCTGGGACAGGGGCCGAAGAGCAGTACTTC